Shown below are 27 T cell receptor beta chains from a single sample sequenced in a study of identifying expanded T cells in peripheral blood. Method: immunoSEQ multiplex PCR; TCRdb's copy keeps in-frame clones and lacks some. The sample carries 65,000 to 95,000 clones, about four fifths recorded once. Input material: blood. The source is a person aged 18 to 70 in good health.

This clone was counted only a few times. This sequence joins TRBV2 and TRBJ1-2; tentative D call: TRBD1 (5 bases). The CDR3 is 12 amino acids. V lost 4 bases to trimming and J lost 4 bases, with 7 bases between them. The germline gives CDR1 SNHLY, CDR2 FYNNEI. The DNA of the CDR3 is TGTGCCAGCAGTGCGGGGCTCTATGGCTACACCTTC. Translation gives CASSAGLYGYTF.

The CDR3: CAWSSAFGGYTF. CDR3 sequence (DNA): TGTGCCTGGAGTTCCGCGTTCGGGGGCTACACCTTC. The chain links TRBV30 to TRBJ1-2; D unresolved. Germline CDR1 reads GTSNPN; CDR2 reads SVGIG (reference sequence). V lost 2 bases and J 8 bases, leaving 12 bases between the germline ends. The CDR3 has 12 residues.

The J gene is TRBJ2-7, the V gene TRBV9; a possible D gene is TRBD2 (6 bases). V lost 7 bases and J lost 3, with 20 bases in between. The CDR3 runs 15 residues. The germline CDR1 and CDR2 sequences are SGDLS and YYNGEE. CDR3 amino acids: CASSIRAGSSYEQYF. CDR3 bases: TGTGCCAGCTCGATACGGGCGGGGAGCAGCTACGAGCAGTACTTC.

V is TRBV7-9 and J is TRBJ1-2, with 7 nucleotides matching TRBD1. This CDR3 has 13 residues. The junction had 9 bases not matched to a gene; V was cut back by 10 bases and J by 4 bases. Germline loops: CDR1 SEHNR, CDR2 FQNEAQ (reference sequence). CDR3 coding DNA: TGTGCCATCCTCATGACAGGGATCTATGGCTACACCTTC. Its protein product is CAILMTGIYGYTF. The full variable domain, rest sourced from reference TRBV7-9 and TRBJ1-2, is DTGVSQNPRHKITKRGQNVTFRCDPISEHNRLYWYRQTLGQGPEFLTYFQNEAQLEKSRLLSDRFSAERPKGSFSTLEIQRTEQGDSAMYLCAILMTGIYGYTFGSGTRLTVV.

V and J are TRBV5-1 and TRBJ2-1, with 9 bases aligning to TRBD2. V lost 0 bases to trimming and J lost 0 bases; unmatched junction nucleotides: 7. The germline CDR1 and CDR2 sequences are SGHRS and YFSETQ. This CDR3 region has 18 residues. The CDR3: CASSLEVSSGSSYNEQFF. DNA of the CDR3: TGCGCCAGCAGCTTGGAAGTCAGTAGCGGGAGCTCCTACAATGAGCAGTTCTTC.

The V and J genes are TRBV10-3 and TRBJ2-7; D is undetermined. Trimming removed 2 bases at V and 4 bases at J, with 6 bases between. CDR1 is ENHRY, CDR2 SYGVKD, per germline. This CDR3 region has 12 residues. In DNA, the CDR3 is TGTGCCATCAGTGAGGGGGTTTACGAGCAGTACTTC. Amino acid sequence: CAISEGVYEQYF.

The CDR3 sequence: CASSMQAGAETQYF. The CDR3 bases are TGTGCCAGTAGTATGCAGGCAGGGGCGGAGACCCAGTACTTC. The chain employs TRBV19 and TRBJ2-5; tentatively, D is TRBD1 (6 bases). The CDR3 runs 14 residues. Deletions cut 3 bases from V and 5 bases from J, with 13 bases between. Germline CDR1 reads LNHDA; CDR2 reads SQIVND (reference sequence).

The J gene is TRBJ2-1, the V gene TRBV9, with TRBD1 matching over 8 bases. The CDR3 covers 16 residues. V shed 3 bases and J 8 bases; nucleotides not matched to a gene: 13. The V gene's germline CDR1 is SGDLS and CDR2 YYNGEE. The CDR3 coding sequence is TGTGCCAGCAGCGGCCATGGACAGGGACCTTTTGATGAGCAGTTCTTC. Amino acids: CASSGHGQGPFDEQFF.

The V gene is TRBV18, the J gene TRBJ1-3, with D uncertain. The CDR3 contains 17 residues. Per germline, CDR1 KGHSH and CDR2 LQKENI. The V and J ends lost 1 base and 0 bases respectively, with 13 bases between them. The CDR3 DNA is TGTGCCAGCTCACCACTTGCGATCGGGAACTCTGGAAACACCATATATTTT. It yields the protein CASSPLAIGNSGNTIYF.

CDR3: CASSPSGTGPSMTQYF. DNA for the CDR3: TGTGCCAGCAGCCCTTCCGGGACAGGGCCTTCGATGACCCAGTACTTC. The V and J genes are TRBV5-4 and TRBJ2-5; 9 nucleotides align to TRBD1. The ends lost 4 bases at V and 7 bases at J; junction bases unmatched: 14. This CDR3 has 16 residues. In germline, CDR1 is SGHNT, CDR2 YYREEE (reference sequence). The full variable domain, its missing parts supplied by reference TRBV5-4 and TRBJ2-5, is ETGVTQSPTHLIKTRGQQVTLRCSSQSGHNTVSWYQQALGQGPQFIFQYYREEENGRGNFPPRFSGLQFPNYSSELNVNALELDDSALYLCASSPSGTGPSMTQYFGPGTRLLVL.

The CDR3 DNA is TGTGCCTGGAGTCTACAGGGGGTCTCTGGGGCCAACGTCCTGACTTTC. Translating gives CAWSLQGVSGANVLTF. The chain uses TRBV30 and TRBJ2-6, with TRBD1 identical over 8 bases. The CDR3 runs to 16 residues. V shed 2 bases and J 0 bases; nucleotides not matched to a gene: 3. Germline loops: CDR1 GTSNPN, CDR2 SVGIG (reference sequence).

This clone appeared once. J is TRBJ2-3 and V is TRBV18; TRBD1 matches 9 bases. Germline V CDR1 and CDR2: KGHSH, LQKENI. This CDR3 has 15 residues. J lost 2 bases, V lost 3 bases, and 3 bases had no gene match. In DNA, the CDR3 is TGTGCCAGCTCACCGACAGGGGGGAACACAGATACGCAGTATTTT. This sequence encodes CASSPTGGNTDTQYF.

The V gene is TRBV6-6, the J gene TRBJ1-2, with 7 bases identical to TRBD1. V dropped 2 bases and J dropped 8; count of bases not matched to a gene: 11. In germline, CDR1 is MNHNY, CDR2 SVGAGI (reference sequence). This CDR3 has 15 amino acids. The CDR3 nucleotides are TGTGCCAGCAGTTACAATACAGGGGAGGCGGCCGGCTACACCTTC. Residues: CASSYNTGEAAGYTF.

V is TRBV11-2 and J is TRBJ2-3, with TRBD2 matching over 7 bases. J gave up 2 bases and V 2 bases, and 4 bases lay outside the gene matches. The germline CDR1 and CDR2 sequences are SGHAT and FQNNGV. The CDR3 has 15 residues. CDR3 loop: CASSLWEGNTDTQYF. The CDR3 bases are TGTGCCAGCAGCTTATGGGAGGGGAACACAGATACGCAGTATTTT.

V usage is TRBV30 and J usage is TRBJ1-4, with 7 bases aligning to TRBD1. Germline V CDR1 and CDR2: GTSNPN, SVGIG (reference sequence). V dropped 2 bases and J dropped 4; count of bases not matched to a gene: 13. The CDR3 is 17 residues long. CDR3 sequence (DNA): TGTGCCTGGAGTCCCCAGGGGGGAGAGGCCTTTAATGAAAAACTGTTTTTT. It encodes CAWSPQGGEAFNEKLFF. Supplemented by reference TRBV30 and TRBJ1-4, the full variable domain reads SQTIHQWPATLVQPVGSPLSLECTVEGTSNPNLYWYRQAAGRGLQLLFYSVGIGQISSEVPQNLSASRPQDRQFILSSKKLLLSDSGFYLCAWSPQGGEAFNEKLFFGSGTQLSVL.

The chain employs TRBV19 and TRBJ2-7; D unclear. Trimming took off 1 base at V and 0 bases at J, with 10 bases between the two ends. Looked up from germline, CDR1 is LNHDA and CDR2 is SQIVND (reference sequence). The CDR3 consists of 15 residues. In DNA, the CDR3 is TGTGCCAGTAGTATAGGGTCCGGAAGCTCCTACGAGCAGTACTTC. Translating it yields CASSIGSGSSYEQYF.

The CDR3 DNA reads TGTGCCAGCAGCTCACCGGGACAGATCCAAGAGACCCAGTACTTC. Its protein product is CASSSPGQIQETQYF. The V gene is TRBV4-2, the J gene TRBJ2-5; 7 positions agree with TRBD1. This CDR3 has 15 residues. The J segment lost 1 base and the V segment lost 5 bases, leaving 7 bases of the junction unmatched. Germline CDR1 is LGHNA and CDR2 is YNFKEQ.

The chain couples TRBV29-1 to TRBJ1-4; weak D call: TRBD1 (6 bases). The length of the CDR3 is 12 residues. Trimming cost V 6 bases and J 5 bases, with 10 bases left between them. Per the germline V gene, CDR1 is SQVTM and CDR2 is ANQGSEA. CDR3 sequence: CSVTGTNEKLFF. For the CDR3, the DNA is TGCAGCGTCACAGGGACGAATGAAAAACTGTTTTTT.

The CDR3 here is CASSLDRGYGYTF. CDR3 DNA: TGTGCCAGCAGCTTAGACAGGGGATATGGCTACACCTTC. V gene TRBV11-2 combines with J gene TRBJ1-2, with a possible D match to TRBD1 (6 bases). Per germline, CDR1 SGHAT and CDR2 FQNNGV. This CDR3 contains 13 residues. The V gene lost 0 bases and the J gene lost 5 bases, with 7 bases spanning the gap.

The V and J genes are TRBV5-6 and TRBJ1-5; no definite D call. The CDR3 extends over 15 amino acids. Trimming stripped 3 bases from V and 5 bases from J, with 15 bases between. Germline V gene lookup returns CDR1 SGHDT and CDR2 YYEEEE. CDR3 coding DNA: TGTGCCAGCAGCTACACCGGACGGGGATATCAGCCCCAGCATTTT. This translates into CASSYTGRGYQPQHF.

V and J are TRBV5-1 and TRBJ1-3; no clear D gene. Trimming left V 5 bases short and J 0 bases short, with 12 bases between. Germline assignment: CDR1 SGHRS and CDR2 YFSETQ. The CDR3 length is 15 residues. The CDR3 sequence is CASSARSGSGNTIYF. The CDR3 nucleotides are TGCGCCAGCAGTGCCCGATCTGGCTCTGGAAACACCATATATTTT.

V usage is TRBV29-1 and J usage is TRBJ2-2, with no clear D. V shed 1 base and J shed 3 bases, with 15 bases lying between them. Per germline, CDR1 SQVTM and CDR2 ANQGSEA. The CDR3 spans 16 residues. The CDR3 DNA follows: TGCAGCGTTGAAGTTTCAGGAGTGGGATACACCGGGGAGCTGTTTTTT. Translated: CSVEVSGVGYTGELFF.

Details on this clone: The same CDR3 is also encoded by other DNA sequences in this sample. The chain uses TRBV9 and TRBJ2-3; possible D gene TRBD1, 5 bases. The CDR3 runs 15 residues. Deletions cut 2 bases from V and 0 bases from J, with 10 bases between. Germline V gives CDR1 SGDLS, CDR2 YYNGEE. CDR3 in DNA: TGTGCCAGCAGCGTTGAAGGGGATAGCACAGATACGCAGTATTTT. This gives the protein CASSVEGDSTDTQYF.

The chain combines TRBV5-1 with TRBJ2-5; TRBD2 matches at 12 bases. Germline V gene sequence: CDR1 SGHRS, CDR2 YFSETQ. With V trimmed by 2 bases and J by 4 bases, 6 bases remained unmatched. The CDR3 extends over 16 amino acids. In DNA form, the CDR3 reads TGCGCCAGCAGCTTTGGAGAGACTAGCGGGAGAGAGACCCAGTACTTC. Translated: CASSFGETSGRETQYF.

This sequence joins TRBV15 and TRBJ2-3; D gene uncertain. The CDR3 has 14 residues. CDR1 and CDR2 (germline): LNHNV, YYDKDF (reference sequence). V lost 3 bases to trimming and J lost 2 bases, with 9 bases between them. CDR3 residues: CATSSRRFTDTQYF. CDR3 DNA sequence: TGTGCCACCAGCAGTCGGCGGTTCACAGATACGCAGTATTTT.

This sequence joins TRBV10-3 and TRBJ2-6; D might be TRBD2 (6 bases). Trimming cost V 3 bases and J 6 bases, with 9 bases left between them. Germline values: CDR1 ENHRY, CDR2 SYGVKD. The length of the CDR3 is 14 residues. This CDR3 is CAISEWEAANVLTF. Here the CDR3 DNA reads TGTGCCATCAGTGAATGGGAGGCGGCCAACGTCCTGACTTTC.

This chain joins TRBV7-9 and TRBJ1-6, with D hard to call. Germline V gene lookup returns CDR1 SEHNR and CDR2 FQNEAQ (reference sequence). V was cut by 1 base and J by 7 bases, with 5 bases left in between. This CDR3 has 13 amino acids. DNA of the CDR3: TGTGCCAGCAGCTTAGACGGGAATTCACCCCTCCACTTT. Protein: CASSLDGNSPLHF.